This TCR beta chain was found in a study of blood T cell repertoires in COVID-19. The overall study: The United States, Italy and Spain provided the acute and convalescent COVID-19 samples. In each case, the material was cDNA or gDNA derived from T cells, B-cell-depleted T cells, or PBMCs.

Patients of the Seattle cohort, enrolled during active infection, were followed longitudinally. Original methodology: Reference gene primer amplification in the assay estimated nucleated cell counts. TCRdb keeps only in-frame clones here, not all; method: immunoSEQ multiplex PCR. That table furnishes V, J and clone size, whereas the DNA furnished D and trimming. The data show more than 200,000 clones, approximately 81% seen once. This clone appeared once. This clonotype was obtained from an elderly woman with COVID-19, enrolled during active disease. Input material: peripheral blood.

This CDR3 is CASSLWTGNTGELFF. In nucleotides, the CDR3 is TGTGCCAGCAGCCTTTGGACAGGCAACACCGGGGAGCTGTTTTTT. The chain is built from TRBV5-4 and TRBJ2-2; 7 nucleotides align to TRBD1. Trimming removed 4 bases from V and 2 bases from J; junction bases left unmatched: 5. CDR1 is SGHNT, CDR2 YYREEE, per germline (reference sequence). This CDR3 is built from 15 residues.